These T cell receptor beta chains were read from a single sample in a study of cytomegalovirus exposure and HLA in healthy donors. Libraries were prepared by immunoSEQ multiplex PCR; TCRdb keeps only in-frame clonotypes and omits some of them. This table has some 250,000 clones, 86% appearing once. The sequencing sample was made of PBMCs. Every receptor here comes from a woman aged 25 to 45 in good health and CMV-seropositive. The CDR3 runs from the conserved cysteine through the conserved F or W. A D gene is named only where the DNA matches it firmly. The listing skips clone size in some rows; elsewhere it reads once, few, many or a size class.

TRBV4-1	NA	TRBJ1-1	NA	TGCGCCAGCAGCCAAGACAGGTTAGGGAACACTGAAGCTTTCTTT	CASSQDRLGNTEAFF
TRBV4-1	NA	TRBJ2-1	NA	TGCGCCAGCAGCACAATCTTATTACACCGGGACACTTGGGAAGGTGAGCAGTTCTTC	CASSTILLHRDTWEGEQFF
TRBV9	NA	TRBJ1-4	NA	TGTGCCAGCAGCGCCCCAGGGCTTGGCGAAAAACTGTTTTTT	CASSAPGLGEKLFF
TRBV5-4	TRBD2	TRBJ2-1	NA	TGTGCCAGCAGCGCATTCTGGGGCGGGAGGGCAAATAATGAGCAGTTCTTC	CASSAFWGGRANNEQFF
TRBV5-1	NA	TRBJ1-1	NA	TGCGCCAGCAGCTTGGAAACAGGGTCCCCTGAAGCTTTCTTT	CASSLETGSPEAFF
TRBV27	TRBD2	TRBJ2-1	once	TGTGCCAGCAGTTGGGGGACTAGCGGGAGTGTTACTGAGCAGTTCTTC	CASSWGTSGSVTEQFF
TRBV7-2	TRBD1	TRBJ1-5	NA	TGTGCCAGCAGCCGGGGACAGGGCTATCAGCCCCAGCATTTT	CASSRGQGYQPQHF
TRBV29-1	TRBD1	TRBJ2-3	NA	TGCAGCGTTGAGGGACAGGGGGCTGATACGCAGTATTTT	CSVEGQGADTQYF
TRBV15	NA	TRBJ2-7	NA	TGTGCCACCAGCAGAGATACTAGTCGTCCTTACGAGCAGTACTTC	CATSRDTSRPYEQYF
TRBV7-2	TRBD1	TRBJ2-1	NA	TGTGCCAGCAGCAGGGACAGCGTCTCCTACAATGAGCAGTTCTTC	CASSRDSVSYNEQFF
TRBV28	NA	TRBJ2-1	once	TGTGCCAGCAAGCCTCATGATCAGGATGAGCAGTTCTTC	CASKPHDQDEQFF
TRBV19	TRBD1	TRBJ1-2	NA	TGTGCCAGTAGTACCCGGGACAGGCGGGAGGGCTACACCTTC	CASSTRDRREGYTF
TRBV7-8	TRBD2	TRBJ2-2	NA	TGTGCCAGCAGCTTGCGGGAGGGCCGGAACACCGGGGAGCTGTTTTTT	CASSLREGRNTGELFF
TRBV5-1	NA	TRBJ1-5	NA	TGCGCCAGCAGCTTGGCTAGCTCCCGGGGGGGGAGGAGGAATCAGCCCCAGCATTTT	CASSLASSRGGRRNQPQHF
TRBV30	TRBD1	TRBJ2-7	NA	TGTGCCTGGAGTTTCGACAGGGGAATCTACGAGCAGTACTTC	CAWSFDRGIYEQYF
TRBV30	TRBD1	TRBJ1-5	NA	TGTGCCTGGACTAAGGACAGGGGAGAGCCCCAGCATTTT	CAWTKDRGEPQHF
TRBV4-1	TRBD2	TRBJ2-7	once	TGCGCCAGCAGCCAGGGGGGACTAGCGGCGGCCTACGAGCAGTACTTC	CASSQGGLAAAYEQYF
TRBV11-3	NA	TRBJ1-4	NA	TGTGCCAGCTCCGAGGGGGGGCCTAGTGAAAAACTGTTTTTT	CASSEGGPSEKLFF
TRBV29-1	NA	TRBJ2-1	NA	TGCAGCGTTGAAGGCAGGGGATATGAGCAGTTCTTC	CSVEGRGYEQFF
TRBV2	TRBD2	TRBJ2-2	NA	TGTGCCAGCAGTGGGCTAGCGGGAAACACCGGGGAGCTGTTTTTT	CASSGLAGNTGELFF
TRBV7-3	TRBD2	TRBJ2-7	NA	TGTGCCAGCAGCCCAAGCGGGAGCGACGAGCAGTACTTC	CASSPSGSDEQYF
TRBV5-4	TRBD1	TRBJ2-1	NA	TGTGCCAGCAGCTTCGATACAGGGGGAGAGCAGTTCTTC	CASSFDTGGEQFF
TRBV6-6	TRBD2	TRBJ2-7	few	TGTGCCAGCAGGTCCCGGGAGGGACGCTACGAGCAGTACTTC	CASRSREGRYEQYF
TRBV27	TRBD2	TRBJ2-1	NA	TGTGCCAGCAGTTCAGGACTAGCGGGAGGGAATGAGCAGTTCTTC	CASSSGLAGGNEQFF
TRBV28	TRBD2	TRBJ2-1	NA	TGTAGCGGGGCGGGAGGGTCCAATGAGCAGTTCTTC	CSGAGGSNEQFF
TRBV29-1	NA	TRBJ2-7	NA	TGCAGCGCGGGGGACAGCTTCTACGAGCAGTACTTC	CSAGDSFYEQYF
TRBV12-2	NA	TRBJ2-7	NA	TGTGCAAGTCGCTTAGTTGGCGGGAGGTCCTACGAGCAGTACTTC	CASRLVGGRSYEQYF
TRBV15	NA	TRBJ2-7	NA	TGTGCCACCAGCAGGTGGGTCGACGGGTCGAATGGCGAGCAGTACTTC	CATSRWVDGSNGEQYF
TRBV28	NA	TRBJ1-2	NA	TGTGCCAGCAGTTGGACAGCGTCTAACTATGGCTACACCTTC	CASSWTASNYGYTF
TRBV7-6	TRBD2	TRBJ2-1	once	TGTGCCAGCAGCTTAGCATTGCGGACTAGCGGGAGGGCCGGGAATGAGCAGTTCTTC	CASSLALRTSGRAGNEQFF
TRBV6-1	NA	TRBJ2-1	NA	TGTGCCAGCAGTGAAGCTTCCTTCAATGAGCAGTTCTTC	CASSEASFNEQFF
TRBV9	TRBD2	TRBJ2-5	NA	TGTGCCAGCAGCGGAGGACTAGCGCGAGAGACCCAGTACTTC	CASSGGLARETQYF
TRBV4-1	TRBD1	TRBJ2-5	NA	TGCGCCAGCAGCCACTTGTCGGACAGGGAAGAGACCCAGTACTTC	CASSHLSDREETQYF
TRBV27	NA	TRBJ1-1	NA	TGTGCCAGCAGTTTCAGGGAGTTCCAGGGAGGAGTAGGCACTGAAGCTTTCTTT	CASSFREFQGGVGTEAFF
TRBV30	TRBD1	TRBJ1-5	NA	TGTGCCTGGACCGGAACCGGGACAGGGGGCGAGACCCAGCATTTT	CAWTGTGTGGETQHF
TRBV19	NA	TRBJ2-3	once	TGTGCCAGTAGTATAGACCTACGGGGTACGCAGTATTTT	CASSIDLRGTQYF
TRBV12-5	NA	TRBJ2-1	NA	TGTGCTAGTGGTTTGGTATCCCGGGTAGTTCAGTTCTTC	CASGLVSRVVQFF
TRBV10-3	TRBD1	TRBJ2-6	NA	TGTGCCATCAGTGGCTCAGGAGGTCAGGGGGCTGGAGGGGCCAACGTCCTGACTTTC	CAISGSGGQGAGGANVLTF
TRBV19	TRBD1	TRBJ1-1	many	TGTGCCAGTAGTATAGGACAGGGCGAAGCTTTCTTT	CASSIGQGEAFF
TRBV20-1	NA	TRBJ2-3	NA	TGCAGTGCTAGCCGAGAAGCGCAGTATTTT	CSASREAQYF
TRBV5-1	NA	TRBJ2-7	NA	TGCGCCAGCAGCTTGGCCGGGCAGGGAAGCTCCTACGAGCAGTACTTC	CASSLAGQGSSYEQYF
TRBV6-4	TRBD2	TRBJ2-1	NA	TGTGCCAGCAGTGGGATCGCGGGAGGTAATAATGAGCAGTTCTTC	CASSGIAGGNNEQFF
TRBV2	TRBD2	TRBJ2-7	NA	TGTGCCAGCAGGGACCTAGCGGGAGTCAGCCACGAGCAGTACTTC	CASRDLAGVSHEQYF
TRBV7-7	NA	TRBJ2-7	once	TGTGCCAGCAGCCAAGGGACAAGGGGCAACTACGAGCAGTACTTC	CASSQGTRGNYEQYF
TRBV7-2	NA	TRBJ2-7	NA	TGTGCCAGCAGCTTAGGCGTCCGCACCTACGAGCAGTACTTC	CASSLGVRTYEQYF
TRBV5-1	TRBD2	TRBJ2-3	NA	TGCGCCAGCAGCTTGGCCTTAGCGGGAGGCACAGATACGCAGTATTTT	CASSLALAGGTDTQYF
TRBV25-1	NA	TRBJ2-2	NA	TGTGCCAGCCGACGAGCGGACGTGGTCGGGGAGCTGTTTTTT	CASRRADVVGELFF
TRBV27	TRBD2	TRBJ2-4	NA	TGTGCCAGCAGTCGGACTAGCGGGAGCTCCACAGCCAAAAACATTCAGTACTTC	CASSRTSGSSTAKNIQYF
TRBV9	NA	TRBJ2-7	NA	TGTGCCAGCAGCGCCACAGGTCAGAACTACGAGCAGTACTTC	CASSATGQNYEQYF
TRBV12-2	NA	TRBJ2-7	NA	TGTGCAAGTCGCTCCGCACTTAGCATCCCCGAGACAGACTCCTACGAGCAGTACTTC	CASRSALSIPETDSYEQYF
TRBV6-1	TRBD2	TRBJ2-5	NA	TGTGCCAGCAGTACTAGCGGATTTCGAGAGACCCAGTACTTC	CASSTSGFRETQYF
TRBV7-8	NA	TRBJ2-1	NA	TGTGCCAGCAGCTTAGAACCCCGGACTCGTGATGAGCAGTTCTTC	CASSLEPRTRDEQFF
TRBV2	NA	TRBJ2-7	NA	TGTGCCAGCAGTGATTTAGCGAATTCCTACGAGCAGTACTTC	CASSDLANSYEQYF
TRBV4-1	TRBD1	TRBJ2-7	NA	TGCGCCAGCAGCCCTTTGGGGACAGGGAACTACGAGCAGTACTTC	CASSPLGTGNYEQYF
TRBV11-2	NA	TRBJ2-7	few	TGTGCCAGCAGCCCCGTTGGAGGTCCGCCGTACTTC	CASSPVGGPPYF